A single sample gave rise to the 26 T cell receptor beta chains below, sequenced in a study of human T cells and chemical hapten exposure. In TCRdb, the RACE reads were re-called with MiXCR into one record per CDR3 protein. The sample shows under 200,000 distinct CDR3 sequences, roughly 15% of them seen only once. Time point in this sample: patch test 1, 2 weeks after DPC sensitization. Noted treatment: therapeutic diphenylcyclopropenone sensitization with weekly scalp DPC. The sample was whole blood, taken in connection with sensitization to the hapten diphenylcyclopropenone (DPC). Receptors originate from a woman between 25 and 40 years old with alopecia areata. Some clones in this sample may be carry-over from other donors' samples.

This clonotype occurred a few times. V and J are TRBV27 and TRBJ1-2, with TRBD1 matching 8 bases. V was clipped by 6 bases and J by 4 bases; unmatched bases: 4. The CDR3 sequence is 13 residues long. Germline V gives CDR1 MNHEY, CDR2 SMNVEV (reference sequence). The CDR3 nucleotides are TGTGCCAGCAGAAAGACAGGGGCCTATGGCTACACCTTC. Translating it yields CASRKTGAYGYTF.

This clonotype was seen a handful of times. The chain joins TRBV5-1 to TRBJ2-1; no reliable D call. Germline V CDR1 and CDR2: SGHRS, YFSETQ. V dropped 3 bases and J dropped 0 bases, with 13 bases sitting between them. This CDR3 comprises 16 residues. The CDR3 protein is CASSSTLISSYNEQFF. The CDR3 DNA reads as TGCGCCAGCAGCTCCACCCTTATAAGCTCCTACAATGAGCAGTTCTTC.

The chain links TRBV20-1 to TRBJ2-7; D might be TRBD1 (6 bases). This CDR3 comprises 15 residues. V shed 0 bases and J shed 5 bases, with 17 bases lying between them. Germline V CDR1 and CDR2: DFQATT, SNEGSKA (reference sequence). CDR3 nucleotides: TGCAGTGCTAGAGATGAGGCGGCAGGGGAAAACGAGCAGTACTTC. Protein: CSARDEAAGENEQYF.

This clonotype was observed a handful of times. V is TRBV27 and J is TRBJ1-2; 7 nucleotides agree with TRBD1. Germline CDR1 reads MNHEY; CDR2 reads SMNVEV (reference sequence). The J segment lost 7 bases and the V segment lost 8 bases, leaving 13 bases of the junction unmatched. The CDR3 loop spans 14 amino acids. CDR3 sequence (DNA): TGTGCCAGCGGGCAAGGGGGCGAAATAAGTGGCTACACCTTC. Its protein is CASGQGGEISGYTF.

This clonotype was found many times. The CDR3: CSGEPERAEAFF. DNA for the CDR3: TGCAGTGGGGAACCCGAGCGGGCTGAAGCTTTCTTT. The chain is built from TRBV20-1 and TRBJ1-1; D is ambiguous. Trimming pared 7 bases from V and 6 bases from J, leaving 15 bases between. Germline lookup yields CDR1 DFQATT and CDR2 SNEGSKA (reference sequence). The CDR3 loop spans 12 amino acids.

This clonotype was observed many times. This chain uses TRBV11-1 with TRBJ2-5; tentative D call: TRBD2 (6 bases). Trimming stripped 2 bases from V and 3 bases from J, with 16 bases between. Germline V CDR1 and CDR2: SGHAT, FQDESV (reference sequence). The CDR3 has 16 residues. CDR3 in amino acids: CASSLNSGTSKETQYF. In nucleotides, the CDR3 is TGTGCCAGCAGCTTAAACTCCGGGACTTCAAAAGAGACCCAGTACTTC.

The V gene is TRBV18, the J gene TRBJ2-3, with 12 bases that match TRBD1. The germline gives CDR1 KGHSH, CDR2 LQKENI. The CDR3 has 16 amino acids. Unmatched junction bases numbered 10, after V lost 6 bases and J lost 6 bases. CDR3 nucleotides: TGTGCCAGCTCGCCCCAACTGGGACAGGGGGCGGATACGCAGTATTTT. Translated, it gives CASSPQLGQGADTQYF.

This clonotype was seen repeatedly, ten times or more. The chain recombines TRBV5-6 with TRBJ2-5, with 10 bases that match TRBD1. The V and J ends lost 1 base and 2 bases, in that order; junction bases with no gene match: 5. CDR3 length: 16 residues. Germline V lookup: CDR1 SGHDT, CDR2 YYEEEE. In nucleotides, the CDR3 is TGTGCCAGCAGCTTGATGGACAGGGGGTCACAAGAGACCCAGTACTTC. This encodes CASSLMDRGSQETQYF.

This clonotype was seen only a few times. The genes are TRBV27 and TRBJ1-1, with a weak D call TRBD1 (6 bases). The CDR3 is 15 residues long. CDR1 is MNHEY and CDR2 is SMNVEV in the germline V gene (reference sequence). V lost 5 bases to trimming and J lost 1 base, with 14 bases between them. CDR3 region: CASSKAGAPNTEAFF. The CDR3 coding sequence is TGTGCCAGCAGTAAGGCAGGGGCTCCGAACACTGAAGCTTTCTTT.

This clonotype was seen only a few times. This chain links TRBV6-2 or TRBV6-3 with TRBJ2-1; 10 bases match TRBD2. The CDR3 spans 16 residues. Looked up from germline, CDR1 is MNHEY and CDR2 is SVGEGT. Unmatched junction bases numbered 8, after V lost 0 bases and J lost 9 bases. The CDR3, as DNA: TGTGCCAGCAGTTACTCGTCAGCGGGAGGGAGGGGTGAGCAGTTCTTC. Protein: CASSYSSAGGRGEQFF.

The chain recombines TRBV20-1 with TRBJ2-5; D may be TRBD1 (6 bases). The CDR3 extends over 16 amino acids. V lost 6 bases, J lost 2 bases, and 22 bases lay in between. The V gene's germline CDR1 is DFQATT and CDR2 SNEGSKA (reference sequence). CDR3 coding DNA: TGCAGTGCCGATCCCCTGACAGGCGTCGGTCAAGAGACCCAGTACTTC. It yields the protein CSADPLTGVGQETQYF.

This clonotype was counted a few times. This rearrangement joins TRBV6-2 or TRBV6-3 to TRBJ2-3, with a tentative D call TRBD2 (6 bases). The CDR3 spans 18 residues. Germline CDR1 reads MNHEY; CDR2 reads SVGEGT. V shed 2 bases and J shed 0 bases, with 18 bases lying between them. Here the CDR3 DNA reads TGTGCCAGCAGTTACCCGATCCTACTAGCCGGAAGCACAGATACGCAGTATTTT. As protein: CASSYPILLAGSTDTQYF.

This clonotype was recorded many times. The chain has TRBV25-1 and TRBJ1-2, with 7 bases lining up with TRBD1. The CDR3 covers 15 residues. Germline V gene data show CDR1 as MGHDK and CDR2 as SYGVNS. The V gene end was trimmed by 4 bases and the J gene end by 3 bases; junction bases not matched to a gene: 8. The CDR3 DNA sequence: TGTGCCAGCAGTGCCCAGAACAGGGGAGACTATGGCTACACCTTC. This gives the protein CASSAQNRGDYGYTF.

The CDR3 DNA reads as TGTGCCAGCAGCTGGACAGGGGATAGGCCCCAGCATTTT. Its translation is CASSWTGDRPQHF. The J gene is TRBJ1-5, the V gene TRBV7-2, with 9 bases lining up with TRBD1. Germline loops: CDR1 SGHTA, CDR2 FQGNSA. J gave up 9 bases and V 4 bases, and 4 bases lay outside the gene matches. The CDR3 runs 13 residues.

In this sample, this clonotype turned up a few times. The chain uses TRBV20-1 and TRBJ1-2; 8 bases fit TRBD1. Per germline, CDR1 DFQATT and CDR2 SNEGSKA (reference sequence). V trimming: 3 bases; J trimming: 8 bases; junction bases outside the gene matches: 5. This CDR3 spans 12 amino acids. CDR3 protein: CSARTGERGYTF. As DNA, the CDR3 is TGCAGTGCTAGGACAGGGGAAAGAGGCTACACCTTC.

The rearrangement uses TRBV27 and TRBJ1-6; D is ambiguous. Germline CDR1 reads MNHEY; CDR2 reads SMNVEV (reference sequence). Trimming left V 2 bases short and J 11 bases short, with 19 bases between. The CDR3 has 16 amino acids. CDR3 sequence (DNA): TGTGCCAGCAGTTTAGGTCCAGGAGTATCGGGGACACCCCTCCACTTT. Translated: CASSLGPGVSGTPLHF.

Remarks on this clonotype: This may stem from a read error, because a much larger clone lies one nucleotide away. This sequence joins TRBV28 and TRBJ2-1; D gene unclear. V dropped 3 bases and J dropped 8 bases, with 5 bases sitting between them. In germline, CDR1 is MDHEN, CDR2 SYDVKM. The CDR3 length is 11 residues. The CDR3 DNA sequence: TGTGCCAGCAGTTTGTACGATGAGCAGTTCTTC. Amino acids: CASSLYDEQFF.

The V gene is TRBV12-3 or TRBV12-4, the J gene TRBJ2-3, with D maybe TRBD2 (5 bases). V lost 5 bases and J lost 4, with 22 bases in between. This CDR3 comprises 17 residues. CDR3 loop: CASSPPAGKAMADTQYF. The CDR3 DNA sequence: TGTGCCAGCAGTCCGCCAGCCGGGAAGGCAATGGCAGATACGCAGTATTTT.

The CDR3 DNA is TGCGCCAGCAGCTACGGACTAGCGGGAGGGCAAGCCAATGAGCAGTTCTTC. This encodes CASSYGLAGGQANEQFF. This chain joins TRBV10-2 and TRBJ2-1, with 15 bases lining up with TRBD2. Germline lookup yields CDR1 WSHSY and CDR2 SAAADI. V shed 6 bases, J shed 6 bases, and the junction held 9 bases outside the gene matches. The CDR3 is 17 amino acids.

The chain joins TRBV20-1 to TRBJ2-7; TRBD2 matches 8 bases. The CDR3 totals 15 residues. Germline V gene sequence: CDR1 DFQATT, CDR2 SNEGSKA (reference sequence). The V gene end was trimmed by 0 bases and the J gene end by 4 bases; junction bases not matched to a gene: 8. As DNA, the CDR3 is TGCAGTGCTAGAGATCTTACTAGCGGCCCATACGAGCAGTACTTC. It is translated as CSARDLTSGPYEQYF.

This clonotype was counted ten times or more. The chain recombines TRBV3-1 with TRBJ1-2, with 8 positions matching TRBD1. J was trimmed by 7 bases and V by 4 bases; bases with no gene match: 2. CDR1 and CDR2 from the germline V gene are LGHDT and YNNKEL (reference sequence). This CDR3 has 12 amino acids. CDR3 nucleotide sequence: TGTGCCAGCAGCCCAGACAGGGGTGGCTACACCTTC. Amino acid sequence: CASSPDRGGYTF.

The chain carries TRBV6-1 and TRBJ2-1; D may be TRBD2 (5 bases). V lost 10 bases and J lost 8, with 9 bases in between. This CDR3 is built from 10 residues. Per germline, CDR1 MNHNS and CDR2 SASEGT. This chain's CDR3 is CATRRDEQFF. The CDR3 DNA reads as TGTGCCACCAGGCGGGATGAGCAGTTCTTC.

This clonotype was seen a few times. The V call is TRBV7-9, the J call TRBJ2-3; 7 bases are shared with TRBD2. This CDR3 is built from 14 residues. V gave up 1 base and J gave up 4 bases; unmatched junction bases: 2. Per germline, CDR1 SEHNR and CDR2 FQNEAQ (reference sequence). The CDR3 is CASSLGGSPDTQYF. CDR3 in DNA: TGTGCCAGCAGCTTAGGCGGGAGTCCAGATACGCAGTATTTT. The complete variable domain, with remaining parts taken from reference TRBV7-9 and TRBJ2-3, reads DTGVSQNPRHKITKRGQNVTFRCDPISEHNRLYWYRQTLGQGPEFLTYFQNEAQLEKSRLLSDRFSAERPKGSFSTLEIQRTEQGDSAMYLCASSLGGSPDTQYFGPGTRLTVL.

The chain is built from TRBV6-2 or TRBV6-3 and TRBJ2-2; 7 bases fit TRBD2. This CDR3 has 16 residues. CDR1 and CDR2 (germline): MNHEY, SVGEGT. V shed 2 bases and J 0 bases; nucleotides not matched to a gene: 3. The CDR3 coding sequence is TGTGCCAGCAGTTACCCCGGGAGGTCGAACACCGGGGAGCTGTTTTTT. Translation: CASSYPGRSNTGELFF.

In this sample, this clonotype turned up a few times. This rearrangement joins TRBV6-6 to TRBJ2-6; D remains ambiguous. Trimming took off 5 bases at V and 0 bases at J, with 11 bases between the two ends. The V gene's germline CDR1 is MNHNY and CDR2 SVGAGI (reference sequence). The CDR3 spans 16 residues. The CDR3 DNA is TGTGCCAGCAGTCTCCCCCGGTTCTCTGGGGCCAACGTCCTGACTTTC. Its protein product is CASSLPRFSGANVLTF.

The chain carries TRBV11-1 and TRBJ2-7; a possible D gene is TRBD1 (5 bases). The V and J ends lost 4 bases and 0 bases respectively, with 10 bases between them. CDR1 and CDR2 from the germline V gene are SGHAT and FQDESV (reference sequence). This CDR3 has 14 residues. CDR3 in amino acids: CASSSRVSSYEQYF. The CDR3 DNA is TGTGCCAGCAGCTCCAGGGTTAGCTCCTACGAGCAGTACTTC.